Reported below is one T cell receptor (beta chain). TCRdb keeps only in-frame clones here, not all; method: immunoSEQ multiplex PCR. This sample carries 250,000 to 300,000 clones, about 89% of them seen once, and the ten largest clones take around 3.5%. Germline-derived CDR1 and CDR2 are MDHEN and SYDVKM. After removal of 4 bases from V and 5 bases from J, the junction contained 4 bases not matched to a gene. The CDR3 runs to 13 residues. The record originates from a study of Ad26.COV2.S vaccination and SARS-CoV-2 variants. Treatment indicated: 15 to 20 received Ad26.COV2.S at low or high dose, single or two shots; roughly five received placebo; per-sample allocation not given. Each sample was drawn 63 days after the first injection (of vaccine or placebo).

The input for sequencing was peripheral blood, taken in a trial of Ad26.COV2.S vaccine versus placebo. The origin of this receptor is a person between 18 and 65 years old who received the Ad26.COV2.S COVID-19 vaccine or a placebo. The chain links TRBV28 to TRBJ2-5; 7 bases line up with TRBD1. The CDR3: CASSSQGRETQYF. In DNA form, the CDR3 reads TGTGCCAGCAGTTCACAGGGGCGGGAGACCCAGTACTTC.